This T cell receptor beta chain emerged from a study of T cell changes during pregnancy in multiple sclerosis. Germline CDR1 and CDR2: MGHDK and SYGVNS. Trimming shortened V by 7 bases and J by 7 bases, and 19 bases separated the two germline ends. This CDR3 is 15 amino acids long. TCRdb's table, derived via immunoSEQ multiplex PCR, lists solely in-frame clones and lacks some. The repertoire holds tens of thousands of clones, roughly 90% seen once, with more than 0.4% in the top ten. The source of this sequence is a female donor with multiple sclerosis, enrolled in a pregnancy study. The chain uses TRBV25-1 and TRBJ2-2; possible D gene TRBD1, 6 bases. This specimen consisted of CD4+ T cells from peripheral blood mononuclear cells, obtained in the third trimester of pregnancy. CDR3 sequence (DNA): TGTGCCAGCACTCTCGGAGTAGGGACAAGCGGGGAGCTGTTTTTT. Amino acid sequence: CASTLGVGTSGELFF.